The present T cell receptor (beta chain) was sequenced within a study of OX40 agonist ivuxolimab in advanced cancers. Clones were read by immunoSEQ multiplex PCR, and TCRdb kept only the in-frame ones, dropping some. The repertoire consists of tens of thousands of clones, with around 83% occurring once and the leading ten covering about 2.3%. Peripheral blood came from all dose cohorts at three timepoints. This receptor was obtained from an adult with an advanced solid tumor such as melanoma, head and neck, liver or kidney cancer. Here the sequenced sample was CD4+ or CD8+ T cells sorted from blood, taken in a trial of the OX40 agonist ivuxolimab.

CDR3 coding DNA: TGTGCCAGCAGCCCCACGGGGCGAGCTAACTATGGCTACACCTTC. It specifies CASSPTGRANYGYTF. The rearrangement joins TRBV7-2 to TRBJ1-2; D perhaps matches TRBD1 (5 bases). Trimming stripped 5 bases from V and 0 bases from J, with 13 bases between. CDR1 and CDR2 from the germline V gene are SGHTA and FQGNSA. The CDR3 sequence is 15 residues long.